This T cell receptor (beta chain) is from a study of graft-versus-host responses after intestinal transplantation. Study-wide results and caveats: GvH clones turned up in recipient marrow; some had shown up first in ileum or blood.

The protocol was immunoSEQ multiplex PCR, while the TCRdb copy is restricted to in-frame clones and leaves out a portion. The sample holds around 130,000 clones, around 90% seen once. Germline loops: CDR1 MNHEY, CDR2 SVGAGI. This CDR3 has 13 residues. The V and J ends lost 2 bases and 0 bases respectively, with 4 bases between them. A note on this clone: Its antigen is unidentified.

Sample: unstimulated CD4+ T cells sorted from spleen or lymph node cells, taken before intestinal transplant. The sequence was collected from a human donor who received an intestinal transplant. The chain couples TRBV6-5 to TRBJ1-2; D is uncertain. The CDR3 region is CASSYRANYGYTF. CDR3 coding DNA: TGTGCCAGCAGTTACAGGGCTAACTATGGCTACACCTTC.